The source of this T cell receptor (beta chain) is a study of radiotherapy plus CTLA-4 blockade in lung cancer. Repertoires were generated with immunoSEQ multiplex PCR, while TCRdb's copy carries only in-frame clones and drops some. The sample holds 83,000 or so clones; under 85% are singletons and the top ten take 0.82%. Trimming took 4 bases from V and 7 from J, leaving 16 bases between them. The CDR3 totals 13 residues. Germline CDR1 and CDR2: SQVTM and ANQGSEA. This sequence joins TRBV29-1 and TRBJ1-2; unclear D gene. Sample: peripheral blood, taken from a patient treated with radiotherapy plus ipilimumab. This clonotype originated in a human donor with non-small cell lung cancer who had stable disease on radiotherapy plus ipilimumab. The CDR3 coding sequence is TGCAGCGTTGGATCCTCGGAACCCGGTGGCTACACCTTC. This gives the protein CSVGSSEPGGYTF.